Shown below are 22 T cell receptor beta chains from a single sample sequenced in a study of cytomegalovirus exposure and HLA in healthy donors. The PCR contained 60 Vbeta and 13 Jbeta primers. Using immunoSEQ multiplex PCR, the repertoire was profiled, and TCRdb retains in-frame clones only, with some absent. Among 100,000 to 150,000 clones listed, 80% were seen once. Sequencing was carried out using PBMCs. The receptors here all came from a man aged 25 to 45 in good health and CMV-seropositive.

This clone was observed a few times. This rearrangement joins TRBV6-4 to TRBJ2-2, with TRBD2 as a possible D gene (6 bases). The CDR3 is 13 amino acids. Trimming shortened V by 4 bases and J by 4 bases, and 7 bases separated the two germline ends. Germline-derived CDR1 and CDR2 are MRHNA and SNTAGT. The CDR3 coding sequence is TGTGCCAGCAGTGCGACTAGCACCGGGGAGCTGTTTTTT. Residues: CASSATSTGELFF.

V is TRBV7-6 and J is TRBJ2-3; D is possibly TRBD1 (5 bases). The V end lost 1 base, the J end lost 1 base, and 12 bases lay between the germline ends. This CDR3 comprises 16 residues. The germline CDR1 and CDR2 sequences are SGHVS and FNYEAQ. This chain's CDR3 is CASSLGVRVGTDTQYF. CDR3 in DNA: TGTGCCAGCAGCTTAGGAGTCAGGGTGGGCACAGATACGCAGTATTTT. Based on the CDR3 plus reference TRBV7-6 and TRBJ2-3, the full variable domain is GAGVSQSPRYKVTKRGQDVALRCDPISGHVSLYWYRQALGQGPEFLTYFNYEAQQDKSGLPNDRFSAERPEGSISTLTIQRTEQRDSAMYRCASSLGVRVGTDTQYFGPGTRLTVL.

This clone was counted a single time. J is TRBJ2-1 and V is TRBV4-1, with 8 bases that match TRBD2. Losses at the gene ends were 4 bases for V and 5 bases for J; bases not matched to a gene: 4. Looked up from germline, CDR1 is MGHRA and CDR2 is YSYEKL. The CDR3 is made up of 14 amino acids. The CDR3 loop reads CASSPRTSHNEQFF. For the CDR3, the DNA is TGCGCCAGCAGCCCCCGGACTAGCCACAATGAGCAGTTCTTC.

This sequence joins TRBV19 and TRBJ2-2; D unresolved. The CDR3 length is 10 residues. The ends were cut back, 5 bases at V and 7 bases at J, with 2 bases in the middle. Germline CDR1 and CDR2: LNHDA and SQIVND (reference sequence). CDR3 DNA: TGTGCCAGTAGTTACGGGGAGCTGTTTTTT. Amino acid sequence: CASSYGELFF.

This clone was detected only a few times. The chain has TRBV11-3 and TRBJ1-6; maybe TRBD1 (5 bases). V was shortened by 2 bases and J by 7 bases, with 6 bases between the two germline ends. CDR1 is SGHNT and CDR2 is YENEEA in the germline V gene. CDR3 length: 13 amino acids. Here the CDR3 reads CASSLQGNSPLHF. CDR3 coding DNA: TGTGCCAGCAGCTTACAGGGCAATTCACCCCTCCACTTT.

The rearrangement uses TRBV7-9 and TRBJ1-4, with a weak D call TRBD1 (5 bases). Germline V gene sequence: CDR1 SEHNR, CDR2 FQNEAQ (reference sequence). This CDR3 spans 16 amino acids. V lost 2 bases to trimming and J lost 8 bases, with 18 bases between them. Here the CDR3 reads CASSLSAGGFEEKLFF. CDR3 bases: TGTGCCAGCAGCTTAAGCGCGGGGGGATTCGAAGAAAAACTGTTTTTT. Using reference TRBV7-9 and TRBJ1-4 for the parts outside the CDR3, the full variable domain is DTGVSQNPRHKITKRGQNVTFRCDPISEHNRLYWYRQTLGQGPEFLTYFQNEAQLEKSRLLSDRFSAERPKGSFSTLEIQRTEQGDSAMYLCASSLSAGGFEEKLFFGSGTQLSVL.

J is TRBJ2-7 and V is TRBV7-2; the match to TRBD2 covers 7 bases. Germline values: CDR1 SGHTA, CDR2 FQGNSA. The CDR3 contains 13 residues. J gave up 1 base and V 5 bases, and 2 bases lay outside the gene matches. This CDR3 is CASSPGGSYEQYF. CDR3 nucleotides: TGTGCCAGCAGCCCCGGGGGGTCCTACGAGCAGTACTTC.

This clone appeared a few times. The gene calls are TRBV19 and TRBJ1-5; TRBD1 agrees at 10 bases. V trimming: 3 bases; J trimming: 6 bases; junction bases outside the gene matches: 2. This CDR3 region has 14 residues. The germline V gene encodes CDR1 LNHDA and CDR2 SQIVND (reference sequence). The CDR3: CASSMGQGIQPQHF. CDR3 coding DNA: TGTGCCAGTAGTATGGGACAGGGGATTCAGCCCCAGCATTTT.

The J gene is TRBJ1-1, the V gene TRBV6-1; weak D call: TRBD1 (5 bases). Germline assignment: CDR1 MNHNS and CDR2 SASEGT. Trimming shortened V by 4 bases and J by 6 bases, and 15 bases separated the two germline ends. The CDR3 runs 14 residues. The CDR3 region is CASSGGGIYPEAFF. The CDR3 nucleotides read TGTGCCAGCAGTGGGGGGGGGATATACCCTGAAGCTTTCTTT.

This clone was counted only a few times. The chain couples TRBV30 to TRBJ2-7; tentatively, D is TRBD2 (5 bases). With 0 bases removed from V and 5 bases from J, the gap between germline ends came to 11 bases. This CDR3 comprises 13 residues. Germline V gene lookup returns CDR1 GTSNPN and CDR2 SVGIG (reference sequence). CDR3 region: CAWSVRGSHEQYF. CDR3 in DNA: TGTGCCTGGAGTGTACGAGGGTCCCACGAGCAGTACTTC.

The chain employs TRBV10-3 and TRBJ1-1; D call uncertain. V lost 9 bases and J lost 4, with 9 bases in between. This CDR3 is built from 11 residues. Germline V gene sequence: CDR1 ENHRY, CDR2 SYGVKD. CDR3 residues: CAILAGTEAFF. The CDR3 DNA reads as TGTGCCATACTTGCGGGCACTGAAGCTTTCTTT.

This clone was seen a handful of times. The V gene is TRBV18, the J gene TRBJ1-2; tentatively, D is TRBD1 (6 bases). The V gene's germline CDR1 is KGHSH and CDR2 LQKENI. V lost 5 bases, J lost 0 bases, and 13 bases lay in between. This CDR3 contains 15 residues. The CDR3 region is CASSSSQGTNYGYTF. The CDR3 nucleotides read TGTGCCAGCTCATCCTCTCAGGGGACTAACTATGGCTACACCTTC. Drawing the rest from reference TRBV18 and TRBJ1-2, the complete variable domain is NAGVMQNPRHLVRRRGQEARLRCSPMKGHSHVYWYRQLPEEGLKFMVYLQKENIIDESGMPKERFSAEFPKEGPSILRIQQVVRGDSAAYFCASSSSQGTNYGYTFGSGTRLTVV.

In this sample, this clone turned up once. CDR3 nucleotides: TGCGCCAGCAGCCTCGAGGGGGGGATCGGGGATACGCAGTATTTT. It codes for CASSLEGGIGDTQYF. V and J are TRBV5-1 and TRBJ2-3; perhaps TRBD2 as D (7 bases). Trimming cost V 4 bases and J 6 bases, with 18 bases left between them. Looked up from germline, CDR1 is SGHRS and CDR2 is YFSETQ. The CDR3 contains 15 residues. The whole variable domain, filled in from reference TRBV5-1 and TRBJ2-3, reads KAGVTQTPRYLIKTRGQQVTLSCSPISGHRSVSWYQQTPGQGLQFLFEYFSETQRNKGNFPGRFSGRQFSNSRSEMNVSTLELGDSALYLCASSLEGGIGDTQYFGPGTRLTVL.

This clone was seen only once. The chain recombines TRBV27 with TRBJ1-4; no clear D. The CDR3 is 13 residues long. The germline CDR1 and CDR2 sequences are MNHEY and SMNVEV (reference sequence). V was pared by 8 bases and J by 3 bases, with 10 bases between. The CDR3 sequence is CASGDWANEKLFF. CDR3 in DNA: TGTGCCAGCGGAGACTGGGCTAATGAAAAACTGTTTTTT.

CDR3 in amino acids: CASSLVQGSEKLFF. In DNA, the CDR3 is TGTGCCAGCAGTTTAGTGCAAGGGAGTGAAAAACTGTTTTTT. The chain combines TRBV27 with TRBJ1-4; D gene ambiguous. Germline CDR1 is MNHEY and CDR2 is SMNVEV (reference sequence). V was trimmed by 2 bases and J by 7 bases, leaving 11 bases between them. The CDR3 loop spans 14 amino acids.

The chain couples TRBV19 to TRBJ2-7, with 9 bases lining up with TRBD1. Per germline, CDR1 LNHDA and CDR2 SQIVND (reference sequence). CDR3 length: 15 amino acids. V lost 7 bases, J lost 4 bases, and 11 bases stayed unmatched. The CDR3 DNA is TGTGCCAGTAATAAAGCTGGGACAGGGAAATACGAGCAGTACTTC. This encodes CASNKAGTGKYEQYF. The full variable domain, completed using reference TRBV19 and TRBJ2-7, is DGGITQSPKYLFRKEGQNVTLSCEQNLNHDAMYWYRQDPGQGLRLIYYSQIVNDFQKGDIAEGYSVSREKKESFPLTVTSAQKNPTAFYLCASNKAGTGKYEQYFGPGTRLTVT.

Written as DNA, the CDR3 is TGTGCCAGCAGTTCCTTAAGCGGGCTTAGCACAGATACGCAGTATTTT. Protein product: CASSSLSGLSTDTQYF. J is TRBJ2-3 and V is TRBV28; TRBD2 is a possible D gene (6 bases). The length of the CDR3 is 16 residues. Germline CDR1 MDHEN, CDR2 SYDVKM. Deletions cut 4 bases from V and 0 bases from J, with 14 bases between.

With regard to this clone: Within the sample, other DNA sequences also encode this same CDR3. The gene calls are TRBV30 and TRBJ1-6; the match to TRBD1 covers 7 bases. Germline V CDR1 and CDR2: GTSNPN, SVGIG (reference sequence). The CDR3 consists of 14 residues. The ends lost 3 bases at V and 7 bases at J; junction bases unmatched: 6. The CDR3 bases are TGTGCCTGGAGCGCTGGGACAGAGAATTCACCCCTCCACTTT. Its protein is CAWSAGTENSPLHF.

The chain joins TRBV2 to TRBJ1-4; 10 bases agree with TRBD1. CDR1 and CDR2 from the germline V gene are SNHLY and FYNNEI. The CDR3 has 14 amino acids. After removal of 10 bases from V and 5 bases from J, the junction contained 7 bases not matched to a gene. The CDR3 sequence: CATRQGARNEKLFF. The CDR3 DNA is TGTGCCACCCGACAGGGGGCGCGAAATGAAAAACTGTTTTTT.

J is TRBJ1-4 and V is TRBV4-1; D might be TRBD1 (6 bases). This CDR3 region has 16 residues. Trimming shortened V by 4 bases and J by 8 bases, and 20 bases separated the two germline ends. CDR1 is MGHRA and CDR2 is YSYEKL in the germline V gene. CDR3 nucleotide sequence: TGCGCCAGCAGCCTTACCCACAGGGCGGTTGGAGAAAAACTGTTTTTT. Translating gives CASSLTHRAVGEKLFF.

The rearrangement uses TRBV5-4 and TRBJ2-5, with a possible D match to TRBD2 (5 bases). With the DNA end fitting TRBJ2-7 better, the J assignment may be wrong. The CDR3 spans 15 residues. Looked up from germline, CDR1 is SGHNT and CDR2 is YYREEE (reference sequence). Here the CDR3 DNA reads TGTGCCAGCAGCGTAGGAGGCAGGTCCTCCTACGAGCAGTACTTC. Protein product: CASSVGGRSSYEQYF.

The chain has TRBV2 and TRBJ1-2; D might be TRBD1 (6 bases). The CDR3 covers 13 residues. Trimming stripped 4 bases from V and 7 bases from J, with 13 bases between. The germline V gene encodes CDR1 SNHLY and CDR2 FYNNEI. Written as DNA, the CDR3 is TGTGCCAGCAGTGTGCTGGGGGCTGGTGGCTACACCTTC. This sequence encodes CASSVLGAGGYTF.